This T cell receptor beta chain was recovered during a study of a mutant IDH1 vaccine in newly diagnosed glioma. Study context: Patients' prior therapy spanned radiotherapy, temozolomide, or both; most underwent both.

Comment on this clone: As yet, its antigen is unknown.

Germline V gene data show CDR1 as SQVTM and CDR2 as ANQGSEA. CDR3 size: 10 residues. The V gene lost 7 bases and the J gene lost 6 bases, with 6 bases spanning the gap. Time point indicated: week 11, during vaccination. What each vaccine dose contained was 300 ug of mutant IDH1 20-mer peptide, accompanied by topical imiquimod. Using immunoSEQ multiplex PCR, the repertoire was profiled, and TCRdb retains in-frame clones only, with some absent. Of some 64,000 clones detected, 75% to 85% appear once; the ten largest clones hold around 5.7%. This rearrangement joins TRBV29-1 to TRBJ2-2; D gene unclear. The sequencing used PBMCs, collected from a glioma patient whose treatment included an IDH1 peptide vaccine. The TCR was taken from a man between 50 and 59 years old with glioma. CDR3 region: CSARAGELFF. CDR3 DNA sequence: TGCAGCGCTCGAGCCGGGGAGCTGTTTTTT.